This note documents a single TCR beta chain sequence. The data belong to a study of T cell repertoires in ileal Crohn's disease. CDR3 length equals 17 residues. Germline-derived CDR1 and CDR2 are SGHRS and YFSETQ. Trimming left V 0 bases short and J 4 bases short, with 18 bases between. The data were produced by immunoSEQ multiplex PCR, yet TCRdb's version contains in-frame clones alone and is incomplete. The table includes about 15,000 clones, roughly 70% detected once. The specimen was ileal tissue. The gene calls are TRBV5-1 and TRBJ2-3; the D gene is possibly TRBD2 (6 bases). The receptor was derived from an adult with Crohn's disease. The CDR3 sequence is CASSLAAGLFGADTQYF. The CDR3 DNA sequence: TGCGCCAGCAGCTTGGCCGCGGGGCTATTTGGCGCAGATACGCAGTATTTT. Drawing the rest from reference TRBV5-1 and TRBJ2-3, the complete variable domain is KAGVTQTPRYLIKTRGQQVTLSCSPISGHRSVSWYQQTPGQGLQFLFEYFSETQRNKGNFPGRFSGRQFSNSRSEMNVSTLELGDSALYLCASSLAAGLFGADTQYFGPGTRLTVL.